Each of the 26 T cell receptor beta chains below was sequenced from the same sample in a study of blood T cell repertoires in COVID-19. Method: immunoSEQ multiplex PCR; TCRdb's copy keeps in-frame clones and lacks some. The table shows some 47,000 clones, with 75% to 95% occurring only once. Sequencing was performed on peripheral blood. All receptors come from a man between 65 and 85 years old with acute or convalescent COVID-19.

The CDR3 sequence is CASRRAAEAFF. CDR3 nucleotide sequence: TGTGCCAGCAGGCGGGCCGCTGAAGCTTTCTTT. The chain employs TRBV2 and TRBJ1-1, with D unresolved. The ends were cut back, 6 bases at V and 6 bases at J, with 8 bases in the middle. The CDR3 sequence is 11 residues long. Germline V gene sequence: CDR1 SNHLY, CDR2 FYNNEI.

V is TRBV4-1 and J is TRBJ1-4; D is undetermined. CDR1 and CDR2 from the germline V gene are MGHRA and YSYEKL. V was trimmed by 3 bases and J by 7 bases, leaving 18 bases between them. The CDR3 is 16 residues long. CDR3 region: CASSHTRPTRGEKLFF. CDR3 bases: TGCGCCAGCAGCCATACTCGACCCACTCGGGGTGAAAAACTGTTTTTT.

The chain employs TRBV7-9 and TRBJ2-2; tentatively, D is TRBD2 (5 bases). Per the germline V gene, CDR1 is SEHNR and CDR2 is FQNEAQ (reference sequence). Trimming left V 5 bases short and J 6 bases short, with 16 bases between. The CDR3 is 15 amino acids. In DNA, the CDR3 is TGTGCCAGCAGCCCCCGGACTCACTTATCCGGGGAGCTGTTTTTT. It encodes CASSPRTHLSGELFF.

The V gene is TRBV6-2 or TRBV6-3, the J gene TRBJ1-3; D is uncertain. This CDR3 has 17 amino acids. CDR1 and CDR2 from the germline V gene are MNHEY and SVGEGT. The ends were cut back, 4 bases at V and 0 bases at J, with 16 bases in the middle. This CDR3 reads CASSFVPGPPSGNTIYF. The DNA of the CDR3 is TGTGCCAGCAGTTTTGTGCCTGGGCCGCCCTCTGGAAACACCATATATTTT.

The CDR3 region is CASSSWDRGEPQHF. CDR3 coding DNA: TGTGCCAGCAGCTCATGGGACAGGGGCGAGCCCCAGCATTTT. The chain couples TRBV7-3 to TRBJ1-5, with 10 bases fitting TRBD1. Germline CDR1 and CDR2: SGHTA and FQGTGA. The CDR3 totals 14 residues. The ends lost 4 bases at V and 8 bases at J; junction bases unmatched: 5.

V gene TRBV20-1 combines with J gene TRBJ1-4; possibly TRBD1 for D (6 bases). V was shortened by 3 bases and J by 4 bases, with 15 bases between the two germline ends. CDR1 and CDR2 (germline): DFQATT, SNEGSKA (reference sequence). The CDR3 consists of 15 residues. The CDR3 DNA is TGCAGTGCTAGTACAGGGTACTTACTTAATGAAAAACTGTTTTTT. This encodes CSASTGYLLNEKLFF.

The chain has TRBV6-2 or TRBV6-3 and TRBJ1-1; TRBD1 matches at 9 bases. Germline V gives CDR1 MNHEY, CDR2 SVGEGT. The CDR3 is made up of 17 amino acids. V shed 2 bases and J 7 bases; nucleotides not matched to a gene: 14. CDR3 coding DNA: TGTGCCAGCAGTTACCCTCCAGGGACAGGGAAAGAGGGTGAAGCTTTCTTT. It codes for CASSYPPGTGKEGEAFF.

This chain connects TRBV7-9 to TRBJ1-6; 9 nucleotides agree with TRBD1. The trim removed 4 bases at V and 9 bases at J, leaving 10 bases unmatched. The CDR3 loop spans 16 amino acids. Germline assignment: CDR1 SEHNR and CDR2 FQNEAQ (reference sequence). CDR3 DNA: TGTGCCAGCAGCTCAGAACCGGGACAGGGTCCTTCACCCCTCCACTTT. It specifies CASSSEPGQGPSPLHF.

This clone was counted once. The chain carries TRBV18 and TRBJ1-3, with a tentative D call TRBD1 (6 bases). V was clipped by 0 bases and J by 0 bases, with 9 bases between them. Germline V lookup: CDR1 KGHSH, CDR2 LQKENI. This CDR3 contains 16 residues. In nucleotides, the CDR3 is TGTGCCAGCTCACCACCCCGGACAGACTCTGGAAACACCATATATTTT. Protein product: CASSPPRTDSGNTIYF. Combining the CDR3 with reference TRBV18 and TRBJ1-3 gives the whole variable domain NAGVMQNPRHLVRRRGQEARLRCSPMKGHSHVYWYRQLPEEGLKFMVYLQKENIIDESGMPKERFSAEFPKEGPSILRIQQVVRGDSAAYFCASSPPRTDSGNTIYFGEGSWLTVV.

J is TRBJ2-2 and V is TRBV7-2; no clear D gene. The germline V gene has CDR1 SGHTA and CDR2 FQGNSA. Deletions cut 2 bases from V and 3 bases from J, with 10 bases between. The CDR3 runs to 15 residues. The DNA of the CDR3 is TGTGCCAGCAGCTTAACCAGCAGGTACACCGGGGAGCTGTTTTTT. Amino acid sequence: CASSLTSRYTGELFF.

The gene calls are TRBV5-6 and TRBJ2-2, with 8 bases lining up with TRBD2. CDR1 and CDR2 from the germline V gene are SGHDT and YYEEEE. V lost 0 bases and J lost 3; bases outside the gene matches: 4. The CDR3 has 16 residues. The CDR3 here is CASSLEVSGDTGELFF. As DNA, the CDR3 is TGTGCCAGCAGCTTGGAAGTTAGCGGGGACACCGGGGAGCTGTTTTTT.

The chain uses TRBV10-3 and TRBJ2-1, with 9 bases that match TRBD1. The CDR3 runs 21 residues. Germline V gene lookup returns CDR1 ENHRY and CDR2 SYGVKD. Losses at the gene ends were 4 bases for V and 0 bases for J; bases not matched to a gene: 19. As DNA, the CDR3 is TGTGCCATCAGTGCTTCACAGGGGGCTATTGGCGCGTGGAGCTCCTACAATGAGCAGTTCTTC. Translation gives CAISASQGAIGAWSSYNEQFF.

The chain carries TRBV6-2 or TRBV6-3 and TRBJ2-1, with TRBD2 matching 8 bases. V lost 6 bases to trimming and J lost 2 bases; unmatched junction nucleotides: 9. There are 16 residues in the CDR3. CDR1 MNHEY and CDR2 SVGEGT come from the germline V gene. CDR3 loop: CASSPGWRGAYNEQFF. The CDR3 DNA sequence: TGTGCCAGCAGCCCCGGGTGGCGGGGGGCCTACAATGAGCAGTTCTTC.

The chain joins TRBV5-1 to TRBJ1-3, with D perhaps TRBD1 (5 bases). V lost 3 bases to trimming and J lost 2 bases, with 12 bases between them. Germline V gene lookup returns CDR1 SGHRS and CDR2 YFSETQ. This CDR3 has 15 amino acids. The CDR3 sequence is CASSSEQTAGNTIYF. CDR3 in DNA: TGCGCCAGCAGCTCCGAACAGACAGCTGGAAACACCATATATTTT.

CDR3 in amino acids: CASSVGFGGDTASTAGNTIYF. Here the CDR3 DNA reads TGTGCCAGCAGCGTAGGTTTCGGGGGGGACACAGCGTCGACAGCCGGAAACACCATATATTTT. The chain links TRBV9 to TRBJ1-3; D possibly corresponds to TRBD1 (6 bases). CDR1 is SGDLS and CDR2 is YYNGEE in the germline V gene. The CDR3 has 21 residues. Deletions cut 0 bases from V and 4 bases from J, with 29 bases between. Full variable domain (outside the CDR3, taken from reference TRBV9 and TRBJ1-3): DSGVTQTPKHLITATGQRVTLRCSPRSGDLSVYWYQQSLDQGLQFLIQYYNGEERAKGNILERFSAQQFPDLHSELNLSSLELGDSALYFCASSVGFGGDTASTAGNTIYFGEGSWLTVV.

Worth noting for this clone: The same CDR3 is also encoded by other DNA sequences in this sample. The chain uses TRBV7-8 and TRBJ1-2; D may be TRBD1 (6 bases). The CDR3 is 13 residues long. The V gene lost 1 base and the J gene lost 7 bases, with 10 bases spanning the gap. Germline V gene sequence: CDR1 SGHVS, CDR2 FQNEAQ. The DNA of the CDR3 is TGTGCCAGCAGCTTAGGGCAGGGGTCTGGCTACACCTTC. Its translation: CASSLGQGSGYTF.

This chain uses TRBV4-1 with TRBJ2-7; D unclear. The CDR3 covers 11 residues. Germline CDR1 is MGHRA and CDR2 is YSYEKL. V dropped 3 bases and J dropped 3 bases, with 3 bases sitting between them. The CDR3 here is CASSHYYEQYF. CDR3 coding DNA: TGCGCCAGCAGCCACTACTACGAGCAGTACTTC.

The J gene is TRBJ2-3, the V gene TRBV7-8; 10 bases are a match to TRBD2. Germline V gives CDR1 SGHVS, CDR2 FQNEAQ. The CDR3 is 15 amino acids. V dropped 5 bases and J dropped 1; count of bases not matched to a gene: 3. CDR3 region: CASSRAGGGTDTQYF. The CDR3 nucleotides are TGTGCCAGCAGCCGAGCGGGGGGGGGCACAGATACGCAGTATTTT. Supplemented by reference TRBV7-8 and TRBJ2-3, the full variable domain reads GAGVSQSPRYKVAKRGQDVALRCDPISGHVSLFWYQQALGQGPEFLTYFQNEAQLDKSGLPSDRFFAERPEGSVSTLKIQRTQQEDSAVYLCASSRAGGGTDTQYFGPGTRLTVL.

This chain links TRBV3-1 (or the pseudogene TRBV3-2) with TRBJ1-6; D possibly corresponds to TRBD1 (6 bases). The CDR3 runs to 13 residues. Deletions cut 2 bases from V and 16 bases from J, with 15 bases between. Germline lookup yields CDR1 LGHDT and CDR2 YNNKEL (reference sequence). CDR3 protein: CASSQSEQGGLHF. The CDR3 nucleotides read TGTGCCAGCAGCCAATCCGAACAGGGTGGGCTCCACTTT.

The chain is built from TRBV2 and TRBJ1-5, with 9 bases aligning to TRBD1. Trimming at V came to 11 bases and at J to 1 base, leaving 3 bases not matched to a gene. Germline values: CDR1 SNHLY, CDR2 FYNNEI. This CDR3 comprises 13 residues. CDR3 DNA sequence: TGTGCCGGCGGGACAGGGAGCAATCAGCCCCAGCATTTT. It translates to CAGGTGSNQPQHF.

The rearrangement links TRBV6-5 to TRBJ2-6, with TRBD1 identical over 8 bases. Germline V CDR1 and CDR2: MNHEY, SVGAGI. CDR3 length: 15 amino acids. V trimming: 6 bases; J trimming: 4 bases; junction bases outside the gene matches: 5. The CDR3 is CASSQGASGANVLTF. CDR3 nucleotide sequence: TGTGCCAGCAGCCAGGGGGCCTCAGGGGCCAACGTCCTGACTTTC.

This clone was seen just once. This sequence joins TRBV19 and TRBJ2-5, with TRBD1 matching 8 bases. The germline gives CDR1 LNHDA, CDR2 SQIVND (reference sequence). The CDR3 has 11 amino acids. The chain's CDR3 is CGLRGLETQYF. The CDR3 nucleotides read TGTGGCCTCAGGGGGCTTGAGACCCAGTACTTC. The full variable domain, rest sourced from reference TRBV19 and TRBJ2-5, is DGGITQSPKYLFRKEGQNVTLSCEQNLNHDAMYWYRQDPGQGLRLIYYSQIVNDFQKGDIAEGYSVSREKKESFPLTVTSAQKNPTAFYLCGLRGLETQYFGPGTRLLVL.

The gene calls are TRBV7-9 and TRBJ2-6, with 7 bases that match TRBD1. V gave up 5 bases and J gave up 3 bases; unmatched junction bases: 10. The CDR3 is made up of 17 amino acids. Germline V gene data show CDR1 as SEHNR and CDR2 as FQNEAQ (reference sequence). The CDR3 reads CASSPRGPGVGANVLTF. DNA for the CDR3: TGTGCCAGCAGCCCTAGGGGGCCAGGGGTTGGGGCCAACGTCCTGACTTTC.

The chain is built from TRBV6-6 and TRBJ1-5, with 9 bases aligning to TRBD1. Germline V CDR1 and CDR2: MNHNY, SVGAGI (reference sequence). The CDR3 has 14 amino acids. V lost 10 bases, J lost 6 bases, and 10 bases stayed unmatched. The CDR3 nucleotides are TGTGCCATCCGAGACAGGGGGATTGGTCAGCCCCAGCATTTT. It codes for CAIRDRGIGQPQHF.

The rearrangement links TRBV15 to TRBJ2-7, with a possible D match to TRBD1 (8 bases). Germline-derived CDR1 and CDR2 are LNHNV and YYDKDF (reference sequence). The CDR3 totals 15 residues. V shed 1 base and J shed 3 bases, with 13 bases lying between them. The CDR3 loop is CATSRGTGGDYEQYF. The CDR3 region has the DNA TGTGCCACCAGCAGAGGAACAGGGGGGGACTACGAGCAGTACTTC.

V gene TRBV2 combines with J gene TRBJ1-2; possible D gene TRBD1, 6 bases. V was cut by 7 bases and J by 2 bases, with 14 bases left in between. CDR1 is SNHLY and CDR2 is FYNNEI in the germline V gene. The CDR3 runs to 14 residues. This CDR3 is CASTRGTHNYGYTF. The CDR3 bases are TGTGCCAGCACCAGGGGCACCCACAACTATGGCTACACCTTC.